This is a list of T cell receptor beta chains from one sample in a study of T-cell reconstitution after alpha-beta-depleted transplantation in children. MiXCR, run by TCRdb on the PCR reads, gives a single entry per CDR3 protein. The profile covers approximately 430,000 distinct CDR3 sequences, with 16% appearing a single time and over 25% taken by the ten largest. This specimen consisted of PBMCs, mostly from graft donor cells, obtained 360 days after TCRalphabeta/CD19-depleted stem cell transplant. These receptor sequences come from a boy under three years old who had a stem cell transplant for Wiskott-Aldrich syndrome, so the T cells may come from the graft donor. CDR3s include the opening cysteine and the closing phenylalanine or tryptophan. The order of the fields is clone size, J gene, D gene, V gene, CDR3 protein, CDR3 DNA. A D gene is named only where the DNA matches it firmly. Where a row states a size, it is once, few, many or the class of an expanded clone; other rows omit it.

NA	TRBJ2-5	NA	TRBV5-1	CASSLAGYETQYF	TGCGCCAGCAGCTTGGCTGGTTACGAGACCCAGTACTTC
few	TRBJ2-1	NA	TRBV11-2	CASSLVWVGSYNEQFF	TGTGCCAGCAGCTTAGTGTGGGTGGGCTCCTACAATGAGCAGTTCTTC
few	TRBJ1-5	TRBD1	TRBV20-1	CSASGENRGSNQPQHF	TGCAGTGCTAGCGGGGAAAACAGGGGCAGCAATCAGCCCCAGCATTTT
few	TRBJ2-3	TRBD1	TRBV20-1	CSARDLTGGFLTDTQYF	TGCAGTGCTAGAGATTTGACAGGGGGCTTTCTTACAGATACGCAGTATTTT
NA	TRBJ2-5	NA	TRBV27	CASSFLSGVKETQYF	TGTGCCAGCAGTTTCCTATCGGGGGTCAAGGAGACCCAGTACTTC
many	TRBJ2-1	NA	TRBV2	CASWGDTSYNEQFF	TGTGCCAGCTGGGGGGACACCTCCTACAATGAGCAGTTCTTC
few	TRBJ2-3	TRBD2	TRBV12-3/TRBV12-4	CASSSGGAAQYF	TGTGCCAGCAGTTCGGGGGGGGCTGCGCAGTATTTT
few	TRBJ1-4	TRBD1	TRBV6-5	CASSSSQGASATNEKLFF	TGTGCCAGCAGTTCGTCTCAGGGGGCTAGTGCAACTAATGAAAAACTGTTTTTT
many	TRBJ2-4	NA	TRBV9	CASSVVAGRGERAKNIQYF	TGTGCCAGCAGCGTAGTGGCAGGTCGCGGGGAGAGAGCCAAAAACATTCAGTACTTC
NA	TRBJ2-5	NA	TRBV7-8	CASSLNVFKETQYF	TGTGCCAGCAGCTTAAACGTCTTCAAAGAGACCCAGTACTTC
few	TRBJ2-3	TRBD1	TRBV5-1	CASSIGTGGRTDTQYF	TGCGCCAGCAGCATCGGGACAGGGGGGCGCACAGATACGCAGTATTTT
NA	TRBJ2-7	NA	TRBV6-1	CASSPENRNYEQYF	TGTGCCAGCAGTCCCGAGAACAGAAACTACGAGCAGTACTTC
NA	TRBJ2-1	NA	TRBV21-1	CASSKTGRTSYNEQFF	TGTGCCAGCAGCAAAACGGGGCGGACATCCTACAATGAGCAGTTCTTC
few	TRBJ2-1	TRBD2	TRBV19	CASSIVGGSSYNEQFF	TGTGCCAGTAGTATAGTGGGGGGGAGCTCCTACAATGAGCAGTTCTTC
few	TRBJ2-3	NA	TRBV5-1	CASSSSGWALTDTQYF	TGCGCCAGCAGCTCCTCAGGTTGGGCGCTCACAGATACGCAGTATTTT
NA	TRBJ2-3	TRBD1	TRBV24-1	CATSGGPGTVITDTQYF	TGTGCCACCAGTGGCGGCCCGGGGACAGTGATCACAGATACGCAGTATTTT
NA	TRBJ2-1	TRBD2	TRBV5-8	CASSRLSGAGGSNEQFF	TGTGCCAGCAGCCGCTTAAGTGGGGCGGGGGGATCTAATGAGCAGTTCTTC
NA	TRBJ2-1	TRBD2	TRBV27	CASSLSSGSREQFF	TGTGCCAGCAGTTTGTCTAGCGGGAGTCGTGAGCAGTTCTTC
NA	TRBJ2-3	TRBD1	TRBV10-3	CAISDRGQGTDTQYF	TGTGCCATCAGTGATAGGGGACAGGGGACAGATACGCAGTATTTT
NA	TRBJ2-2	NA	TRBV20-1	CSARDLGSGTGELFF	TGCAGTGCTAGAGATCTTGGTAGCGGCACCGGGGAGCTGTTTTTT
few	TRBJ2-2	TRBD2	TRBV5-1	CASSRTSGSNTGELFF	TGCGCCAGCAGCCGGACTAGCGGATCGAACACCGGGGAGCTGTTTTTT
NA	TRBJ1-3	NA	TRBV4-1	CASSHQGNTIYF	TGCGCCAGCAGCCACCAAGGAAACACCATATATTTT
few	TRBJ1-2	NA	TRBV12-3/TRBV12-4	CASSPRRDYGYTF	TGTGCCAGCAGTCCCCGAAGGGACTATGGCTACACCTTC
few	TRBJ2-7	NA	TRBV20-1	CSARRPRGAYEQYF	TGCAGTGCTAGGCGTCCAAGGGGGGCCTACGAGCAGTACTTC
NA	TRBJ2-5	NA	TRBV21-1	CASSKVLQGTQETQYF	TGTGCCAGCAGCAAAGTCCTACAGGGGACCCAAGAGACCCAGTACTTC
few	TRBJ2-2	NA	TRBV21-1	CASSKATGVNTGELFF	TGTGCCAGCAGCAAAGCGACAGGGGTGAACACCGGGGAGCTGTTTTTT
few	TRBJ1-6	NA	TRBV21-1	CASSTPPQGANSPLHF	TGTGCCAGCAGCACCCCTCCGCAAGGAGCTAATTCACCCCTCCACTTT
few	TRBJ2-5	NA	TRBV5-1	CASSLHHKETQYF	TGCGCCAGCAGCTTACACCATAAAGAGACCCAGTACTTC
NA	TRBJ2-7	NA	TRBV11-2	CASSFGLDRRRNLYEQYF	TGTGCCAGCAGCTTTGGTTTAGACAGGCGGCGTAACCTTTACGAGCAGTACTTC
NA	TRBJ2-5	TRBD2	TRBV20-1	CSARTSGGRETQYF	TGCAGTGCTAGGACTAGCGGGGGGAGAGAGACCCAGTACTTC
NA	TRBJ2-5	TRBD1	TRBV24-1	CATSDSRQGWEQTQYF	TGTGCCACCAGTGATTCCCGACAGGGGTGGGAACAGACCCAGTACTTC
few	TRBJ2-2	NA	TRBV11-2	CASKRLYNTGELFF	TGTGCCAGCAAGAGACTATACAACACCGGGGAGCTGTTTTTT
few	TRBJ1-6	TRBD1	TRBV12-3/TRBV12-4	CASSLALPGQGFSPLHF	TGTGCCAGCAGTTTAGCGCTTCCGGGACAGGGATTCTCACCCCTCCACTTT
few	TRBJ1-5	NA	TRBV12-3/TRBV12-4	CASSRMDQPQHF	TGTGCCAGCAGCCGGATGGATCAGCCCCAGCATTTT
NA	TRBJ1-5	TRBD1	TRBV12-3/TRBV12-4	CASSLARGQPNQPQHF	TGTGCCAGCAGTTTAGCGCGGGGACAGCCCAATCAGCCCCAGCATTTT
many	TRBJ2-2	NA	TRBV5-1	CASSLLPNTGELFF	TGCGCCAGCAGCTTGCTCCCGAACACCGGGGAGCTGTTTTTT
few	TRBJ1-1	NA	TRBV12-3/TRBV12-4	CASSFRDKEAFF	TGTGCCAGCAGCTTCCGGGACAAGGAAGCTTTCTTT
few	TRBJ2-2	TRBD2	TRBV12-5	CASGAGGHGELFF	TGTGCTAGTGGTGCGGGGGGGCACGGGGAGCTGTTTTTT
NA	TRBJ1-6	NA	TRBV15	CATSSQAFPFYNSPLHF	TGTGCCACCAGCAGCCAGGCCTTTCCCTTTTATAATTCACCCCTCCACTTT
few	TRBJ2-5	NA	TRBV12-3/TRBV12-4	CASSVHGAGETQYF	TGTGCCAGCAGTGTTCATGGGGCGGGGGAGACCCAGTACTTC
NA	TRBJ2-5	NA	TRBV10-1	CAGRGRQETQYF	TGCGCGGGGCGGGGGCGGCAAGAGACCCAGTACTTC
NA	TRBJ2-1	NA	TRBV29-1	CSVEDQGSEQFF	TGCAGCGTTGAAGATCAGGGTAGTGAGCAGTTCTTC
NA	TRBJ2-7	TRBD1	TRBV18	CASSPLTGQGISEQYF	TGTGCCAGCTCACCACTTACCGGACAGGGGATTTCCGAGCAGTACTTC
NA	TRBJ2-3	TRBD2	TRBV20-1	CSAREASGGWTDTQYF	TGCAGTGCTAGAGAGGCTAGCGGCGGTTGGACAGATACGCAGTATTTT
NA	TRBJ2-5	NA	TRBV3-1	CASSQGPGPQETQYF	TGTGCCAGCAGCCAAGGCCCGGGACCTCAAGAGACCCAGTACTTC
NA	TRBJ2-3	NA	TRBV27	CASSPEVAGHTDTQYF	TGTGCCAGCAGTCCCGAGGTGGCGGGCCACACAGATACGCAGTATTTT
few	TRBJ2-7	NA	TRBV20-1	CSAPGGTYEQYF	TGCAGTGCACCTGGGGGAACCTACGAGCAGTACTTC
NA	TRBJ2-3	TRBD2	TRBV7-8	CASSSSGTSTDTQYF	TGTGCCAGCAGCTCCAGCGGGACTAGCACAGATACGCAGTATTTT
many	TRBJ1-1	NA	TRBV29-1	CSVGWGSDTEAFF	TGCAGCGTTGGATGGGGGAGCGACACTGAAGCTTTCTTT
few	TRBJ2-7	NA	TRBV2	CASTGGGINEQYF	TGTGCCAGCACCGGAGGAGGGATTAACGAGCAGTACTTC
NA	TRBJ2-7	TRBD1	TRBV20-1	CSAEGTGSYEQYF	TGCAGTGCAGAGGGGACAGGATCCTACGAGCAGTACTTC